This TCR beta chain is from a study of cytomegalovirus exposure and HLA in healthy donors. Study as a whole: The roughly 120 validation repertoires, a later analysis reported, used the same platform as the approximately 700 first-cohort repertoires.

Trimming stripped 1 base from V and 3 bases from J, with 13 bases between. CDR1 is MNHNY, CDR2 SVGAGI, per germline (reference sequence). CDR3 length equals 16 residues. The donors belonged to the roughly 120-subject validation cohort, separate from the roughly 670-subject first cohort. Using immunoSEQ multiplex PCR, the repertoire was profiled, and TCRdb retains in-frame clones only, with some absent. The table includes roughly 180,000 clones, 86% detected once. Whole-study results and caveats: The majority of TCR sequences were rare, yet some public TCRs appeared in many donors.

Remarks on this clone: Its antigen is not known.

The specimen sequenced was PBMCs. This sequence was found in a man aged 30-40 years in good health and CMV-seropositive. The chain recombines TRBV6-6 with TRBJ1-5; maybe TRBD1 (6 bases). The DNA for the CDR3 is TGTGCCAGCAGTTACTTAAAAGGACAGTACAATCAGCCCCAGCATTTT. Its protein is CASSYLKGQYNQPQHF.